Sequencing of this T cell receptor (beta chain) was carried out in a study of blood T cell repertoires in COVID-19. Study-wide background: There were acute and convalescent COVID-19 samples, and they came from the United States, Italy and Spain. The cDNA or gDNA used as material had been derived from T cells, B-cell-depleted T cells, or PBMCs.

As processed by the authors: Reference gene primer amplification gave estimated nucleated cell counts. Produced via immunoSEQ multiplex PCR; TCRdb's table is partial and in-frame only. V and J calls and clone size are as listed in that table; D and trimming were resolved from the DNA. This sample has 100,000 to 150,000 clones, with more than 75% found just once. The length of the CDR3 is 14 residues. V was shortened by 5 bases and J by 4 bases, with 15 bases between the two germline ends. Germline loops: CDR1 MNHEY, CDR2 SVGEGT. This TCR came from a man between 65 and 85 years old with active COVID-19. The sequenced sample consisted of peripheral blood. The chain couples TRBV6-2 or TRBV6-3 to TRBJ2-7; a weak D match, TRBD2 (7 bases). The CDR3 here is CASSPGGSKYEQYF. The CDR3 DNA reads TGTGCCAGCAGTCCGGGGGGCTCTAAGTACGAGCAGTACTTC.